This T cell receptor beta chain was captured by sequencing in a study of cytomegalovirus exposure and HLA in healthy donors. This CDR3 region has 16 residues. Germline CDR1 SGHVS, CDR2 FQNEAQ. J was trimmed by 8 bases and V by 4 bases; bases with no gene match: 8. This clone appeared a few times. PCR involved 60 Vbeta and 13 Jbeta primers. The data were produced by immunoSEQ multiplex PCR, yet TCRdb's version contains in-frame clones alone and is incomplete. This sample has fewer than 100,000 clones, with roughly 78% found just once. This chain connects TRBV7-8 to TRBJ2-1; 13 bases map to TRBD2. This TCR derives from a male donor in good health and CMV-seropositive. Source material: PBMCs. The CDR3: CASSSRTSGSRDEQFF. For the CDR3, the DNA is TGTGCCAGCAGCTCTCGGACTAGCGGGAGTAGGGATGAGCAGTTCTTC.